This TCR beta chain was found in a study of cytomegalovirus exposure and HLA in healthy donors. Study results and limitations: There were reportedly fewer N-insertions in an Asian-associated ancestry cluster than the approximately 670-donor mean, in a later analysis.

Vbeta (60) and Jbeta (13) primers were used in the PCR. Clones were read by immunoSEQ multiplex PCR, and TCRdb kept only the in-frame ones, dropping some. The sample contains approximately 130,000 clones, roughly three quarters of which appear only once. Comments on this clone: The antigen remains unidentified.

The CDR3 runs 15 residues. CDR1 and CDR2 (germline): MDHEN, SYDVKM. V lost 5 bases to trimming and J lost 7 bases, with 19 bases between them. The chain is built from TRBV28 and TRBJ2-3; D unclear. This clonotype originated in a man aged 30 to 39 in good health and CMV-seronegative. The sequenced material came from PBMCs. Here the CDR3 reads CASSTHYRDLNTQYF. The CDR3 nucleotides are TGTGCCAGCAGTACACACTACCGTGATTTGAATACGCAGTATTTT.